The rows below give T cell receptor beta chains drawn from one sample of a study of blood T cells in healthy people across ages. One entry per CDR3 protein results from TCRdb running MiXCR on the 5' RACE reads. The sample records under 950,000 distinct CDR3 sequences, approximately 21% being singletons. Sequenced input: blood. Receptor source: a man between 65 and 85 years old in good health. The conserved cysteine and the conserved F or W are not part of the CDR3 here.

>TRBV9
ASSVGRGDYGYT
>TRBV6-6
ASSKTGATLGAF
>TRBV11-2
ASSRAGLGGNEQF
>TRBV20-1
SARRFGLAGVANEQF
>TRBV29-1
SAEGQTYEQY
>TRBV5-6
ASSLMAGLANYGYT
>TRBV12-3/TRBV12-4
ASRGAGVGGYEQF
>TRBV7-2
ASSSLGLPSEQY
>TRBV5-1
ASSATPGAGAMGTEAF
>TRBV29-1
SVRRDSSYNEQF
>TRBV28
ASSLQGGEGDTQY
>TRBV20-1
SAITIGWSDTQY
>TRBV24-1
ATGVGNQPQH
>TRBV30
AVGSAPGVNEKLF
>TRBV19
ASSIRGSSPLH
>TRBV11-1
ASSHLSGGTEAF
>TRBV9
ASSVRPENTEAF
>TRBV12-3/TRBV12-4
ASSLQQNYGYT
>TRBV28
ASSPLSPFPD
>TRBV6-5
ASSYESRTDTQY
>TRBV10-2
ASSDGGGEY
>TRBV5-1
ASSFGGPSYEQY
>TRBV29-1
SVEVRARSNTEAF
>TRBV5-1
ASSLYGGAVYEQY
>TRBV6-4
ASSVTGLETQY
>TRBV11-1
ASSFIPIRADTQY
>TRBV15
ATSRGAASTNEKLF
>TRBV12-3/TRBV12-4
ASSILGGFSF
>TRBV29-1
SVDGPANYGYT
>TRBV5-5
ASSGSLYGYT
>TRBV20-1
SAEGTSFDPDTQY
>TRBV6-2/TRBV6-3
ASSPQMETQY
>TRBV7-3
ASSLTPTSGRRNEQF
>TRBV3-1
ASSQDTSGGYEQY
>TRBV3-1
ASSQTGQGNSPLH
>TRBV12-3/TRBV12-4
ASSIHGRDNEKLF
>TRBV4-1
ASSQSGLQETQY
>TRBV5-6
ASSLWGNSYNSPLH
>TRBV20-1
SAARDRIFSGNTIY
>TRBV28
ASSSGSGPQETQY
>TRBV7-3
ASSLGQQTYNEQF
>TRBV24-1
AANSGQANTGELF
>TRBV10-3
AISGGLSGSSYEQY
>TRBV18
ASSGQAGNEKLF
>TRBV2
ASSPSGDSYEQY
>TRBV6-2/TRBV6-3
ASSHGPYAGGPGETQY
>TRBV14
ASSQFGLISYNEQF